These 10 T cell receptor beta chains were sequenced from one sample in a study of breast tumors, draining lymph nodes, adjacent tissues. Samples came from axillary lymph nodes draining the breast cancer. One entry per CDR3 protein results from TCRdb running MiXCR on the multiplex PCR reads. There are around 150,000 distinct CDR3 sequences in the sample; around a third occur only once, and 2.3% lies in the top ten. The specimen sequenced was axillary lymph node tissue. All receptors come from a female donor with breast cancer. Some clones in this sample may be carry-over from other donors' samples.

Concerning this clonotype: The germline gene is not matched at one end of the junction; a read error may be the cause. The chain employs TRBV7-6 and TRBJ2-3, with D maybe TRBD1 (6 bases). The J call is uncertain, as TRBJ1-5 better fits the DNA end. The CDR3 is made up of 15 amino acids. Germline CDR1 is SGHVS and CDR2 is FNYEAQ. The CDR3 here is CAGSLLAGAQDTQHF. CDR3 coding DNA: TGTGCCGGCAGCCTACTAGCGGGGGCCCAGGATACGCAGCATTTT.

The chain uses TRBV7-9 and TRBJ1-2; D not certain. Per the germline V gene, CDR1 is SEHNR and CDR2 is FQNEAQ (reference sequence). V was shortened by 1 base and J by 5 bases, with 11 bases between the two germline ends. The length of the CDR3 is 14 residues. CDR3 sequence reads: CASSLEVGPYGYTF. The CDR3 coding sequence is TGTGCCAGCAGCTTAGAAGTCGGACCATATGGCTACACCTTC.

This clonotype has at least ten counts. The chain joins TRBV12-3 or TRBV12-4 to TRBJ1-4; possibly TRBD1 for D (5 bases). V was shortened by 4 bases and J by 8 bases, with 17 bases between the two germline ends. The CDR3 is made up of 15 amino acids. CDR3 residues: CASSSRQGRGEKLFF. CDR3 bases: TGTGCCAGCAGTTCACGTCAGGGTCGAGGCGAAAAACTGTTTTTT.

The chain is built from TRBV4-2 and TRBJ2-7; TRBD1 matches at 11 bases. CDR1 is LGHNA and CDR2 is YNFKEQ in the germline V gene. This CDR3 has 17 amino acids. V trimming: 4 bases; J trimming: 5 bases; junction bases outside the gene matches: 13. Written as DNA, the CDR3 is TGTGCCAGCAGCCCAAAAGGCCCGGGACAGGGGGTCCACGAGCAGTACGTC. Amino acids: CASSPKGPGQGVHEQYV.

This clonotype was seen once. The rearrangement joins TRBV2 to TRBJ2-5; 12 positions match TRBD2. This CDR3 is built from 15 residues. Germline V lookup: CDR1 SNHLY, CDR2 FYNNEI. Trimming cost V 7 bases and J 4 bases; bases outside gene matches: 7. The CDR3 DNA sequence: TGTGCCAGCACACTACTAGCGGGGGGCTCAGAGACCCAGTACTTC. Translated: CASTLLAGGSETQYF.

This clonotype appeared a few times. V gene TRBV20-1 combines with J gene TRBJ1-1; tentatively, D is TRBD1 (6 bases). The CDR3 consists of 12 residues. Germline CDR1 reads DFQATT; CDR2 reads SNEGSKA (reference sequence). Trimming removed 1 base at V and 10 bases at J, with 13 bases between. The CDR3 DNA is TGCAGTGCTAGAGTAAGGGGGTCTGGAGCTTTCTTT. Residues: CSARVRGSGAFF.

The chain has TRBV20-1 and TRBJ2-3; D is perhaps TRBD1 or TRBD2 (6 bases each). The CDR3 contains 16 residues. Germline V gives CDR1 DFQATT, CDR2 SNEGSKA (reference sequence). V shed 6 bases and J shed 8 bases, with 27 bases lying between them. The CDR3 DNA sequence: TGCAGTGCCGGAGTGATGGGGGCGGAGGGGCGAGGTACGCAGTATTTT. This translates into CSAGVMGAEGRGTQYF.

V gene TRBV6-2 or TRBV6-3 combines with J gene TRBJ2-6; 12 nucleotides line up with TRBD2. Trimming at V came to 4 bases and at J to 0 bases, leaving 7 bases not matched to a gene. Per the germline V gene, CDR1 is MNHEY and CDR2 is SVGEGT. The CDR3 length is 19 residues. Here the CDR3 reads CASSSQLAGGTSGANVLTF. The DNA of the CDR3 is TGTGCCAGCAGTTCCCAACTAGCGGGGGGTACCTCTGGGGCCAACGTCCTGACTTTC.

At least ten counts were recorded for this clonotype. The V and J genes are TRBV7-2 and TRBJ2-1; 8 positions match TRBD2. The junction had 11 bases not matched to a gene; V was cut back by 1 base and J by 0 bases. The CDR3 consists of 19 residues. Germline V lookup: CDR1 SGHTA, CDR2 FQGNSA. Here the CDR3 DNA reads TGTGCCAGCAGCTTAGTGGGTAGCGGGGACCTGTTCTCCTACAATGAGCAGTTCTTC. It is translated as CASSLVGSGDLFSYNEQFF.

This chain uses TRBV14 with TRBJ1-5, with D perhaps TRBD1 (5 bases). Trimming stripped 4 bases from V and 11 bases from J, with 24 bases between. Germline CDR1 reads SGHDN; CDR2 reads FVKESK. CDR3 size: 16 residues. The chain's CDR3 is CASSRTSGGPQETQHF. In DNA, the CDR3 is TGTGCCAGCAGCCGGACTAGCGGGGGACCGCAAGAGACCCAGCATTTT.